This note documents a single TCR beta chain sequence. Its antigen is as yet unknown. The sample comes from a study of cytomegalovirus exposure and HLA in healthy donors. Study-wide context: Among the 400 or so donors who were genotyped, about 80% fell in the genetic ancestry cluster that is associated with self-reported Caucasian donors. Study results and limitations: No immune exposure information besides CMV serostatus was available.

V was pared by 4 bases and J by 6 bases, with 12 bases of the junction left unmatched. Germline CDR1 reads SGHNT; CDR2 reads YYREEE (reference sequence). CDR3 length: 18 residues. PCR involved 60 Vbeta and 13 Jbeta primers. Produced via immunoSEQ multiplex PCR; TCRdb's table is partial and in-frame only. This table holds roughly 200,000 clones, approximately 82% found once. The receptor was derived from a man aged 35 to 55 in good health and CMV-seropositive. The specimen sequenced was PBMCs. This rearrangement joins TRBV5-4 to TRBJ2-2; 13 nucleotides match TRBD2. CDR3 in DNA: TGTGCCAGCAGCCGATTACTAGCGGGAGGGCCTGTCGCCGGGGAGCTGTTTTTT. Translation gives CASSRLLAGGPVAGELFF.